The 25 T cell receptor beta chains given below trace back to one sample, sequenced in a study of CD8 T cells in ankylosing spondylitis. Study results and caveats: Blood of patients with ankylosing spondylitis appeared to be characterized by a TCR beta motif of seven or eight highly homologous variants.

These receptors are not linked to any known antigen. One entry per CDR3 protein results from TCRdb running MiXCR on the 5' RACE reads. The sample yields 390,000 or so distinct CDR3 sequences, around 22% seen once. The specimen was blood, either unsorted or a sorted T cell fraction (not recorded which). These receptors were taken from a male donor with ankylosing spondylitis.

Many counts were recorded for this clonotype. CDR3: CSAEITGGKTQYF. CDR3 coding DNA: TGCAGCGCTGAGATTACGGGAGGGAAGACCCAGTACTTC. This chain joins TRBV29-1 and TRBJ2-5; 8 bases are a match to TRBD2. CDR1 and CDR2 (germline): SQVTM, ANQGSEA. The CDR3 loop spans 13 amino acids. The V segment lost 7 bases and the J segment 6 bases; nucleotides outside the gene matches: 10.

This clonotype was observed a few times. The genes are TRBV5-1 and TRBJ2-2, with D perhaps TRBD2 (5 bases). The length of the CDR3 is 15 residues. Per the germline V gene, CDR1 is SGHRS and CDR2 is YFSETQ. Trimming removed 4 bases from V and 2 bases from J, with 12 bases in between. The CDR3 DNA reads TGCGCCAGCAGCCGCCCCGCGGGTAACACCGGGGAGCTGTTTTTT. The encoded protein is CASSRPAGNTGELFF.

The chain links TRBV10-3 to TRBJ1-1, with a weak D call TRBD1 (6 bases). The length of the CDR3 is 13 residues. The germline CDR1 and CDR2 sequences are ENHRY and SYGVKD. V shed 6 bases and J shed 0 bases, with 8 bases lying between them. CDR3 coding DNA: TGTGCCATCAGAAGACAGGTGAACACTGAAGCTTTCTTT. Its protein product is CAIRRQVNTEAFF.

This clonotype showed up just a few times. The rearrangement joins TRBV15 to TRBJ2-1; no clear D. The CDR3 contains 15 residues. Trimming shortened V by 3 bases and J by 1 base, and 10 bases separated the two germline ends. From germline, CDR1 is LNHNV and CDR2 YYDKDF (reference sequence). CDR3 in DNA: TGTGCCACCAGCAGGGACCGTCGGTCCTACAATGAGCAGTTCTTC. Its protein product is CATSRDRRSYNEQFF.

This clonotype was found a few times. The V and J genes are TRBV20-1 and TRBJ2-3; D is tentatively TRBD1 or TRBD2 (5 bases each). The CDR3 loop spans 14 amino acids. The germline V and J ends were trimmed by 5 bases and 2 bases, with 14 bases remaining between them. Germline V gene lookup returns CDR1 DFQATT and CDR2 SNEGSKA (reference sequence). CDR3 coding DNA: TGCAGTGCTGGACGGGACGGCTACACAGATACGCAGTATTTT. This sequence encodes CSAGRDGYTDTQYF.

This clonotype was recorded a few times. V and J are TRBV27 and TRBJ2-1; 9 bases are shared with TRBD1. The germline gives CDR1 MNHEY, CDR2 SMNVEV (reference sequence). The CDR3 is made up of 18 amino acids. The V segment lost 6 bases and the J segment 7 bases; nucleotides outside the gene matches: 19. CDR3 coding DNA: TGTGCCAGCAGCCACAGCATCGGCCGGGACAGGGTGAGGAATGAGCAGTTCTTC. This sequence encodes CASSHSIGRDRVRNEQFF.

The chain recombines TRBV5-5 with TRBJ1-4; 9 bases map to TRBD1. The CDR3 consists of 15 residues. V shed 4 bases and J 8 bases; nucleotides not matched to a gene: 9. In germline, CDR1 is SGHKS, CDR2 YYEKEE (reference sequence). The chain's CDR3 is CASSQQGTGPEKLFF. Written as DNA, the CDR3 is TGTGCCAGCAGCCAGCAAGGGACAGGGCCAGAAAAACTGTTTTTT.

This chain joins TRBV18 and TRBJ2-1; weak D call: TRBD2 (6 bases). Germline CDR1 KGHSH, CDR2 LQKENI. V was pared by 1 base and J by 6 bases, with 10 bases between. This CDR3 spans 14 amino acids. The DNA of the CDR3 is TGTGCCAGCTCACCACTTCCAGCGGGCAATGAGCAGTTCTTC. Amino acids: CASSPLPAGNEQFF.

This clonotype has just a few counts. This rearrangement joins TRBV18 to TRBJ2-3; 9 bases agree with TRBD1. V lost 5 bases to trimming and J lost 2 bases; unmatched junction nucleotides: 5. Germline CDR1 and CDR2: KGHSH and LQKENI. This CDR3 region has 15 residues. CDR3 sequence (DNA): TGTGCCAGCTCAAACCGGGACAGGGACACAGATACGCAGTATTTT. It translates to CASSNRDRDTDTQYF.

CDR3 sequence (DNA): TGTGCCAGCAGCCACGGGACAGGGAACACTGAAGCTTTCTTT. Translated, it gives CASSHGTGNTEAFF. The rearrangement uses TRBV4-2 and TRBJ1-1; 8 positions agree with TRBD1. The V gene end was trimmed by 3 bases and the J gene end by 1 base; junction bases not matched to a gene: 1. This CDR3 spans 14 amino acids. Germline lookup yields CDR1 LGHNA and CDR2 YNFKEQ.

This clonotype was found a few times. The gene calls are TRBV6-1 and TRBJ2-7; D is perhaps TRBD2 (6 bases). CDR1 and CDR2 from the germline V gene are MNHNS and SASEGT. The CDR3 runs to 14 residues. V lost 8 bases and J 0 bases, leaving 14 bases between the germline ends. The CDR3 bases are TGTGCCAGCCAAATAGCGGTTAGCTCCTACGAGCAGTACTTC. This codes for CASQIAVSSYEQYF.

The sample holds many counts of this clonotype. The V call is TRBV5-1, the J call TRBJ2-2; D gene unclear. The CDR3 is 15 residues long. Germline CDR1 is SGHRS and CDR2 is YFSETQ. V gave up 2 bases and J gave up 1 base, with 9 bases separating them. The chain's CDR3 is CASSFGVGNTGELFF. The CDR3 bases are TGCGCCAGCAGCTTTGGTGTGGGGAACACCGGGGAGCTGTTTTTT.

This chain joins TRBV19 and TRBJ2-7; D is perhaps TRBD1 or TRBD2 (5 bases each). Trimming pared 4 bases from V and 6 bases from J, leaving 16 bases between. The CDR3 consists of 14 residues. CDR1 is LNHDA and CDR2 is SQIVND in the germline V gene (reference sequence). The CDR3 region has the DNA TGTGCCAGTAGTACCTGGGATGAGGGGAGCGAGCAGTACTTC. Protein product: CASSTWDEGSEQYF.

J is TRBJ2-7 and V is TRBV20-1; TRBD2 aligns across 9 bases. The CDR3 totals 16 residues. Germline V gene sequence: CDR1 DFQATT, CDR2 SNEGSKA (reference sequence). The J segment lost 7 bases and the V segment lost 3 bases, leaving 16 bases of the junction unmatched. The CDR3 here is CSASHWSREGLGEQYF. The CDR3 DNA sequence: TGCAGTGCTAGTCACTGGTCGCGGGAGGGCCTGGGGGAGCAGTACTTC.

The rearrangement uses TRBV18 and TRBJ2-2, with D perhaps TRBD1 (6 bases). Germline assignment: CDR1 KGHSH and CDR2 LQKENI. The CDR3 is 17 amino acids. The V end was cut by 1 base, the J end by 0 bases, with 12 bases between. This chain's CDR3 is CASSPLIRGTNTGELFF. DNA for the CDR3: TGTGCCAGCTCACCACTGATCAGGGGTACGAACACCGGGGAGCTGTTTTTT. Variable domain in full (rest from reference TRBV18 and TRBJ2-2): NAGVMQNPRHLVRRRGQEARLRCSPMKGHSHVYWYRQLPEEGLKFMVYLQKENIIDESGMPKERFSAEFPKEGPSILRIQQVVRGDSAAYFCASSPLIRGTNTGELFFGEGSRLTVL.

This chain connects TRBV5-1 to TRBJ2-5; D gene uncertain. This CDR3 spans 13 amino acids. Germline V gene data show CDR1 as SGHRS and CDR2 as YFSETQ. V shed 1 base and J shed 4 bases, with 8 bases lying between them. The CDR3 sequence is CASSLKLVETQYF. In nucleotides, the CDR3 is TGCGCCAGCAGCTTGAAATTAGTAGAGACCCAGTACTTC.

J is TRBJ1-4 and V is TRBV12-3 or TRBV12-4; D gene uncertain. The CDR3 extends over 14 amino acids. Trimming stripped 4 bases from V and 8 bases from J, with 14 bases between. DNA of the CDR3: TGTGCCAGCAGTTCAACCTCCCAAGGGGAAAAACTGTTTTTT. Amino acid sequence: CASSSTSQGEKLFF.

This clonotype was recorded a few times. The CDR3 nucleotides are TGCGCCAGCAGCCTACCTCAGGCGGGAGGGCCCGGCGGGGAGCTGTTTTTT. It codes for CASSLPQAGGPGGELFF. The chain joins TRBV4-1 to TRBJ2-2; 9 nucleotides align to TRBD2. Germline V gene lookup returns CDR1 MGHRA and CDR2 YSYEKL. Trimming cost V 4 bases and J 7 bases; bases outside gene matches: 13. The CDR3 sequence is 17 residues long.

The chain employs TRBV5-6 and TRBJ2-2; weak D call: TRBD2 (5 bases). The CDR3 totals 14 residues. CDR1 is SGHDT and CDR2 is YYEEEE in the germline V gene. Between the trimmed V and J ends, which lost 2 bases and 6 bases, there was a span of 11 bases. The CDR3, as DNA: TGTGCCAGCAGCTTTGGGTGGGGAGCCGGGGAGCTGTTTTTT. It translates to CASSFGWGAGELFF.

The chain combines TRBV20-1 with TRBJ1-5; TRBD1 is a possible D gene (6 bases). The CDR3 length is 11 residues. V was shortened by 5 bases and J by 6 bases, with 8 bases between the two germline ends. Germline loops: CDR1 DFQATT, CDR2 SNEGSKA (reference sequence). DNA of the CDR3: TGCAGTGCTCCGGACAGTCAGCCCCAGCATTTT. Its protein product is CSAPDSQPQHF.

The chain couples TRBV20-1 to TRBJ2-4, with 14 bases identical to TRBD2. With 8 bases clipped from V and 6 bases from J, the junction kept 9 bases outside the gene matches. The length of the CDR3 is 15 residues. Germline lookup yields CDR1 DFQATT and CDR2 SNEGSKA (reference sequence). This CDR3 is CSSAPGLAGVNIQYF. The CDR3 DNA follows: TGCAGTTCAGCTCCGGGACTAGCGGGAGTAAACATTCAGTACTTC.

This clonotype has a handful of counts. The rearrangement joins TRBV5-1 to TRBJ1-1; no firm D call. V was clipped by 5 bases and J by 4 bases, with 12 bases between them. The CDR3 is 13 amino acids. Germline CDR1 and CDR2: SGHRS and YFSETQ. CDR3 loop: CASSAQFGTEAFF. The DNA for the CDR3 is TGCGCCAGCAGTGCCCAATTCGGCACTGAAGCTTTCTTT.

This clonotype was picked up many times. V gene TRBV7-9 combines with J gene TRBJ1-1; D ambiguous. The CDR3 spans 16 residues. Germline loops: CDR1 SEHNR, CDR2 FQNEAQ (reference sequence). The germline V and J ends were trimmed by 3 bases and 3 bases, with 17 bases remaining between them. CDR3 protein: CASSFAVSWRDTEAFF. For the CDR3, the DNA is TGTGCCAGCAGCTTCGCTGTGTCTTGGCGTGACACTGAAGCTTTCTTT. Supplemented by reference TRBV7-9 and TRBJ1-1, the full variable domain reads DTGVSQNPRHKITKRGQNVTFRCDPISEHNRLYWYRQTLGQGPEFLTYFQNEAQLEKSRLLSDRFSAERPKGSFSTLEIQRTEQGDSAMYLCASSFAVSWRDTEAFFGQGTRLTVV.

The CDR3 spells CASSNPGGETQYF. In DNA, the CDR3 is TGTGCCAGCAGTAACCCTGGGGGAGAGACCCAGTACTTC. The gene calls are TRBV27 and TRBJ2-5; tentatively, D is TRBD1 or TRBD2 (5 bases each). Deletions cut 5 bases from V and 4 bases from J, with 11 bases between. The CDR3 has 13 amino acids. Germline V CDR1 and CDR2: MNHEY, SMNVEV (reference sequence).

CDR3 sequence: CASSEALAGPTDTQYF. In DNA, the CDR3 is TGTGCCAGCAGTGAAGCGCTAGCGGGACCCACAGATACGCAGTATTTT. This chain uses TRBV2 with TRBJ2-3, with 9 bases that match TRBD2. This CDR3 has 16 residues. Germline CDR1 and CDR2: SNHLY and FYNNEI. The trim removed 0 bases at V and 2 bases at J, leaving 3 bases unmatched.